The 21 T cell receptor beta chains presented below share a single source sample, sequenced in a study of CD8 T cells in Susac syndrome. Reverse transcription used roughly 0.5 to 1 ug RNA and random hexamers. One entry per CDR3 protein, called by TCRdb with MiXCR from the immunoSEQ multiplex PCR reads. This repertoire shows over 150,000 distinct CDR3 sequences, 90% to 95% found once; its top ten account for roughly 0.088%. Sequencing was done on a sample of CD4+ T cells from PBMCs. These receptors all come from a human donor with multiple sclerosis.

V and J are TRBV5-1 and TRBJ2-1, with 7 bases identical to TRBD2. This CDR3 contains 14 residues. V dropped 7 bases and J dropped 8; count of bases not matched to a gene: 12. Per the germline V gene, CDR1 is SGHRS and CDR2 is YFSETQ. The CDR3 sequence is CASGGTPGGDEQFF. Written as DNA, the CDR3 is TGCGCCAGCGGCGGGACCCCTGGGGGGGATGAGCAGTTCTTC. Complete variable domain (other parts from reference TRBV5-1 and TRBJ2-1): KAGVTQTPRYLIKTRGQQVTLSCSPISGHRSVSWYQQTPGQGLQFLFEYFSETQRNKGNFPGRFSGRQFSNSRSEMNVSTLELGDSALYLCASGGTPGGDEQFFGPGTRLTVL.

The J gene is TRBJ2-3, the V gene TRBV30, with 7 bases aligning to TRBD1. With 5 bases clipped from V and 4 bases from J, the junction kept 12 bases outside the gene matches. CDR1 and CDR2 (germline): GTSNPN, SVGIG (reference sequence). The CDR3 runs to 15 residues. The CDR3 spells CAWSAGTVNADTQYF. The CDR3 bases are TGTGCCTGGTCTGCCGGGACAGTGAACGCAGATACGCAGTATTTT.

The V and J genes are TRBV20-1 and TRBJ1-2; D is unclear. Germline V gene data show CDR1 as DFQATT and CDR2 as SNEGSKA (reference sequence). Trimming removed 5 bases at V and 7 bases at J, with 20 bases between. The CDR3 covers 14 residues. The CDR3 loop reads CSAPLAGLWRGYTF. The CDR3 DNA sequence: TGCAGTGCTCCCCTGGCGGGCCTCTGGCGTGGCTACACCTTC.

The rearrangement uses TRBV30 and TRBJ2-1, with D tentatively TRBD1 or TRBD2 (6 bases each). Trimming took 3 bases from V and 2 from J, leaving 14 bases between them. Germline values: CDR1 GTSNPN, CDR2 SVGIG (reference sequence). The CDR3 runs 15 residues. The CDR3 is CAWRKFGGPYNEQFF. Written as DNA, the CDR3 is TGTGCCTGGAGAAAATTCGGGGGCCCCTACAATGAGCAGTTCTTC.

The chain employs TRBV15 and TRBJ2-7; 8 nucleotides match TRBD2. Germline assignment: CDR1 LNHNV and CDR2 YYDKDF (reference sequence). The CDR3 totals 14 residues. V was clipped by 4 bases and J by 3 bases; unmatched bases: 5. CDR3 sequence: CATSTGLAFYEQYF. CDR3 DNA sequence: TGTGCCACCAGCACCGGACTAGCATTCTACGAGCAGTACTTC.

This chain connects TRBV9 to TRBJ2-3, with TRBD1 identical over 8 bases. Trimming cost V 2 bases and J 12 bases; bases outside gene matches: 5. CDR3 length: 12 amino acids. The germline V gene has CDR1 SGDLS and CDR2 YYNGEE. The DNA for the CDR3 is TGTGCCAGCAGCGTTACGACAGGGGAACAGTATTTT. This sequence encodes CASSVTTGEQYF. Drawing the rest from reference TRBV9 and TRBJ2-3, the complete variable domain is DSGVTQTPKHLITATGQRVTLRCSPRSGDLSVYWYQQSLDQGLQFLIQYYNGEERAKGNILERFSAQQFPDLHSELNLSSLELGDSALYFCASSVTTGEQYFGPGTRLTVL.

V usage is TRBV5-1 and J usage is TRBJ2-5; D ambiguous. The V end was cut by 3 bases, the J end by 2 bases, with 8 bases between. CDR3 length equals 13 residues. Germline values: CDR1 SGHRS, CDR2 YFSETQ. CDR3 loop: CASSSWVQETQYF. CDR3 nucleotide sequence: TGCGCCAGCAGCTCATGGGTTCAAGAGACCCAGTACTTC.

CDR3 loop: CASSDLGLAGEDTQYF. Here the CDR3 DNA reads TGTGCCAGCAGTGACCTAGGACTAGCGGGAGAGGATACGCAGTATTTT. The chain employs TRBV2 and TRBJ2-3; 13 bases are a match to TRBD2. The junction had 6 bases not matched to a gene; V was cut back by 3 bases and J by 6 bases. The CDR3 runs to 16 residues. Looked up from germline, CDR1 is SNHLY and CDR2 is FYNNEI.

CDR3 loop: CAWSVTGREQFF. In nucleotides, the CDR3 is TGTGCCTGGAGTGTAACAGGTCGTGAGCAGTTCTTC. The J gene is TRBJ2-1, the V gene TRBV30, with TRBD1 as a possible D gene (5 bases). The CDR3 totals 12 residues. The V gene lost 0 bases and the J gene lost 9 bases, with 9 bases spanning the gap. From germline, CDR1 is GTSNPN and CDR2 SVGIG (reference sequence).

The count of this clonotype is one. CDR3 DNA: TGTGCCAGCAGTGAGAGAGGGTTAGGGGAGCAGTACTTC. As protein: CASSERGLGEQYF. The chain links TRBV25-1 to TRBJ2-7; D possibly corresponds to TRBD2 (5 bases). The V gene's germline CDR1 is MGHDK and CDR2 SYGVNS. This CDR3 is built from 13 residues. V was shortened by 3 bases and J by 7 bases, with 13 bases between the two germline ends.

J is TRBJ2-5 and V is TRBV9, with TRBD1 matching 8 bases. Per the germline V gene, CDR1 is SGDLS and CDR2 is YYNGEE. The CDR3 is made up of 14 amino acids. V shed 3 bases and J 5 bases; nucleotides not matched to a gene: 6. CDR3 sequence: CASSDGQGGETQYF. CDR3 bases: TGTGCCAGCAGCGACGGACAGGGTGGGGAGACCCAGTACTTC.

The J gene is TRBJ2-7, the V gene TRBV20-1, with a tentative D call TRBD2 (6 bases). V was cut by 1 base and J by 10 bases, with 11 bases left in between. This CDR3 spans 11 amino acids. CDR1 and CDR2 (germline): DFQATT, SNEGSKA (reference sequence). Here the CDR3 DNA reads TGCAGTGCTAGAGGGGCGGGACCCCAGTACTTC. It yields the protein CSARGAGPQYF.

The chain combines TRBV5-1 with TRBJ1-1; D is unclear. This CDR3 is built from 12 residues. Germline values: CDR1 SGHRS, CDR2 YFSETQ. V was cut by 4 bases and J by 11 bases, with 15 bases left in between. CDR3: CASSLEDSAAFF. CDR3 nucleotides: TGCGCCAGCAGCCTCGAGGACTCGGCGGCTTTCTTT.

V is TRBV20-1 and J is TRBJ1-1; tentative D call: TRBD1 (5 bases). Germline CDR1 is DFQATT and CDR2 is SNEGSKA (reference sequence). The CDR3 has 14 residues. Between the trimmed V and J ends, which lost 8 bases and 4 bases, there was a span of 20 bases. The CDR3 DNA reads TGCAGTCACGCCCGGGTTGGGACTGGCACTGAAGCTTTCTTT. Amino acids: CSHARVGTGTEAFF.

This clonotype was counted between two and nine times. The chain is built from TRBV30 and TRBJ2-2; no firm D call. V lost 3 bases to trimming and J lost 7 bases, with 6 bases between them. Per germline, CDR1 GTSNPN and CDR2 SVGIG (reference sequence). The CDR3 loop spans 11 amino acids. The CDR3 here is CAWRKLGELFF. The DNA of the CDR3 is TGTGCCTGGAGGAAACTCGGGGAGCTGTTTTTT.

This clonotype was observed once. The CDR3 DNA reads as TGTGCCAGCAGTGTATTAGCGGGCTCTAGCACAGATACGCAGTATTTT. It specifies CASSVLAGSSTDTQYF. The chain recombines TRBV6-1 with TRBJ2-3, with 7 bases aligning to TRBD2. This CDR3 has 16 amino acids. V was pared by 4 bases and J by 0 bases, with 7 bases of the junction left unmatched. The germline CDR1 and CDR2 sequences are MNHNS and SASEGT.

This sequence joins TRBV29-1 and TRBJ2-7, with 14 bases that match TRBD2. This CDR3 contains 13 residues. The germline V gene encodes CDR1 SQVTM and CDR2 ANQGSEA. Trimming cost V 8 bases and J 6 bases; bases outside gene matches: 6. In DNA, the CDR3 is TGCAGCTTCACCGGGACTAGCGGGAGCGAGCAGTACTTC. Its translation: CSFTGTSGSEQYF.

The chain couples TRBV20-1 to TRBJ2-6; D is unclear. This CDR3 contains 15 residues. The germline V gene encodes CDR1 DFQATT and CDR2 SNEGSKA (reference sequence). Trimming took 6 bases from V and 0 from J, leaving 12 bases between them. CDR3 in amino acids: CSAWAASSGANVLTF. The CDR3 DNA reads TGCAGTGCATGGGCGGCAAGCTCTGGGGCCAACGTCCTGACTTTC.

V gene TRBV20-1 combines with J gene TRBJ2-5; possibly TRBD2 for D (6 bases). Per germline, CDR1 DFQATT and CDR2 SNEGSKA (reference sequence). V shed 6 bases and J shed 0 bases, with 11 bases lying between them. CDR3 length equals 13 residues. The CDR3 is CSAPGTYQETQYF. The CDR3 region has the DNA TGCAGTGCACCCGGGACTTACCAAGAGACCCAGTACTTC.

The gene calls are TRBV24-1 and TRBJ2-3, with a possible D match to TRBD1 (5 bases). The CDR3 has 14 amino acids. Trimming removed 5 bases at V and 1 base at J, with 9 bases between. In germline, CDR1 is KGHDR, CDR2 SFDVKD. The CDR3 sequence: CATSAAQGTDTQYF. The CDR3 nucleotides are TGTGCCACCAGTGCCGCACAGGGCACAGATACGCAGTATTTT.

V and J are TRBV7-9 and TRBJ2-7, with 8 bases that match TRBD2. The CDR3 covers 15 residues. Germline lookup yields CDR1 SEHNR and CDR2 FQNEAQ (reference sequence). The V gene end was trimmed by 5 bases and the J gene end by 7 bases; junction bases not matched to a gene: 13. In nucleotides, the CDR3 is TGTGCCAGCAGCCGAGGGACTGGCGGGAGGAAGGAGCAGTACTTC. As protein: CASSRGTGGRKEQYF.